The entry that follows covers one TCR beta chain sequence. The antigen is not known. The CDR3 runs 15 residues. Unmatched junction bases numbered 6, after V lost 2 bases and J lost 3 bases. From germline, CDR1 is MGHRA and CDR2 YSYEKL. This entry belongs to a study of cytomegalovirus exposure and HLA in healthy donors. Notes on the study in general: A later analysis associated under 20,000 TCR beta sequences with HLA alleles at a 0.05 false discovery rate. Some V segments, including TRBV6-2 and TRBV6-3, were excluded as indistinguishable.

Researchers ran the PCR with 60 Vbeta and 13 Jbeta primers. Per the study methods: In a later analysis, of around 85 million unique beta chains, roughly 10 million appeared in at least two donors. Sequencing was performed with immunoSEQ multiplex PCR; in TCRdb, only in-frame clones are kept and a portion is missing. From that table come the V and J calls and clone size; the DNA was used to work out D and trimming. The data include 150,000 to 200,000 clones; the top ten clones carry under 2.5%. Each of the donors was a healthy bone marrow donor. The receptor's source is a man aged 25 to 45 in good health and CMV-seronegative. Specimen: PBMCs. The chain joins TRBV4-1 to TRBJ1-1; the match to TRBD1 covers 7 bases. The CDR3 bases are TGCGCCAGCAGCCAAACCGGGACAGCGGACACTGAAGCTTTCTTT. Translation gives CASSQTGTADTEAFF.